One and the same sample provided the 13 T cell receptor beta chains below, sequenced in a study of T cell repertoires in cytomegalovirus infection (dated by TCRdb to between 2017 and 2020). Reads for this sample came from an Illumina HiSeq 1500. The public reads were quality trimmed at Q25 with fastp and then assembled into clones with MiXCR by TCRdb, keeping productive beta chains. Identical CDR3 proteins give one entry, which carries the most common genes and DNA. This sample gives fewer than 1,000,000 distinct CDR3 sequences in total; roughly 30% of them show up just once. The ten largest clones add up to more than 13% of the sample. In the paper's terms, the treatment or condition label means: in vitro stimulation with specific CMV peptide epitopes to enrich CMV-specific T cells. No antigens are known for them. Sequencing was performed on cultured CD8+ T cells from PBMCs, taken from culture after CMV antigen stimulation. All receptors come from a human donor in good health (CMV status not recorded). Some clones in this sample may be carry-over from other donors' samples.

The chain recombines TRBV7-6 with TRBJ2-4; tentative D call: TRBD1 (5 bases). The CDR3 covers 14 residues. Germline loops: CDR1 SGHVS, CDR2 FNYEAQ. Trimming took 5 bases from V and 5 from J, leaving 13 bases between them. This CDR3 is CASSPLGRENIQYF. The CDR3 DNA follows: TGTGCCAGCAGCCCATTGGGCAGGGAAAACATTCAGTACTTC. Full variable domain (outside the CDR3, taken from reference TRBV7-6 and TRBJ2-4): GAGVSQSPRYKVTKRGQDVALRCDPISGHVSLYWYRQALGQGPEFLTYFNYEAQQDKSGLPNDRFSAERPEGSISTLTIQRTEQRDSAMYRCASSPLGRENIQYFGAGTRLSVL.

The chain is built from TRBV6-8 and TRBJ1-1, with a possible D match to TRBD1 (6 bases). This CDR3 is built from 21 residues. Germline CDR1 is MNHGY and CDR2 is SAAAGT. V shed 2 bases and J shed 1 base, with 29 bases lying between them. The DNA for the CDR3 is TGTGCCAGCAGTTACGAATCCGGGACATGGGTCGAACGTGGTCCGAACACTGAAGCTTTCTTT. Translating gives CASSYESGTWVERGPNTEAFF.

CDR3 coding DNA: TGTGCCAGCAATGGACACCTGGGAACTAATGAAAAACTGTTTTTT. It is translated as CASNGHLGTNEKLFF. The rearrangement joins TRBV2 to TRBJ1-4, with a possible D match to TRBD1 (5 bases). Germline V CDR1 and CDR2: SNHLY, FYNNEI. The CDR3 is 15 amino acids. Trimming shortened V by 7 bases and J by 1 base, and 13 bases separated the two germline ends.

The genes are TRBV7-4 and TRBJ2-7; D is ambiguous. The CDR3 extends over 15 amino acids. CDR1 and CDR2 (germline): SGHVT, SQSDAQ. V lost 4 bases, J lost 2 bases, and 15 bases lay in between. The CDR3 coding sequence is TGTGCCAGCAGCTCAACAAAGCAAAATCCCTACGAGCAGTACTTC. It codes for CASSSTKQNPYEQYF.

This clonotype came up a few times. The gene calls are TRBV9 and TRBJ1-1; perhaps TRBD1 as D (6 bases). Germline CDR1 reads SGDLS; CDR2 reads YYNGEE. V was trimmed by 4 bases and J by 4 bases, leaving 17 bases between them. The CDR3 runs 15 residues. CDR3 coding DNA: TGTGCCAGCAGCACCCAGCTCGGGGGCTCCACTGAAGCTTTCTTT. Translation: CASSTQLGGSTEAFF.

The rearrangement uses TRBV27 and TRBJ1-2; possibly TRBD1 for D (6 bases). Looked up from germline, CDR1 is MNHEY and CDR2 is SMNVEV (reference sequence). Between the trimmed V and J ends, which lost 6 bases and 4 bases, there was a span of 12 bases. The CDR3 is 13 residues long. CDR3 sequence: CASSHGQIYGYTF. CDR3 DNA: TGTGCCAGCAGCCACGGACAGATCTATGGCTACACCTTC.

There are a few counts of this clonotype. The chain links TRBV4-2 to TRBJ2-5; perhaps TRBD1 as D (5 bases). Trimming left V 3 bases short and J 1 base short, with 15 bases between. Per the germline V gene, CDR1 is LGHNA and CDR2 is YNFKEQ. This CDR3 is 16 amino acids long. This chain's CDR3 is CASSHPDSLPQETQYF. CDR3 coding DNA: TGTGCCAGCAGCCACCCCGACAGTCTGCCCCAAGAGACCCAGTACTTC.

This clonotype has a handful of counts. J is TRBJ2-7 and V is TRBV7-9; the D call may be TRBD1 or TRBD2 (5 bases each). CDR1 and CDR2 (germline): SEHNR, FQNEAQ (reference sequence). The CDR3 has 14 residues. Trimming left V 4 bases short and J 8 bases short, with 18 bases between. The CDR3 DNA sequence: TGTGCCAGCAGCTCGGACACTTCGAGGGGCCAGCAGTACTTC. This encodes CASSSDTSRGQQYF.

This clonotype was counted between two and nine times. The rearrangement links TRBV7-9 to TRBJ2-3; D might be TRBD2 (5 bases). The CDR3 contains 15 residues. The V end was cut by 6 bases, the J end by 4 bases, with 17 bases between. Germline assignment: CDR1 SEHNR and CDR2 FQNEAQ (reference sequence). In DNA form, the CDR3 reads TGTGCCAGCAGTGACCGAGAGAGGGCGGCAGATACGCAGTATTTT. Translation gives CASSDRERAADTQYF.

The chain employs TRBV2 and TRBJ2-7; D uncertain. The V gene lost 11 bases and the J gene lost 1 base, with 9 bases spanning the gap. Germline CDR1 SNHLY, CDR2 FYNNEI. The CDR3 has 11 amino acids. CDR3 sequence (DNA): TGTGCCTTACCCAATTCCTACGAGCAGTACGTC. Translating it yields CALPNSYEQYV.

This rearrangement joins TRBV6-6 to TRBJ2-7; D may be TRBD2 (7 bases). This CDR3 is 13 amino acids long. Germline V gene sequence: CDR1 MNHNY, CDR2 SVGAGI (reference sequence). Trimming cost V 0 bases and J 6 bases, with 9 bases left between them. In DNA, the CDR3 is TGTGCCAGCAGTTACTCAGGGGGGGCCGAGCAGTACTTC. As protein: CASSYSGGAEQYF.

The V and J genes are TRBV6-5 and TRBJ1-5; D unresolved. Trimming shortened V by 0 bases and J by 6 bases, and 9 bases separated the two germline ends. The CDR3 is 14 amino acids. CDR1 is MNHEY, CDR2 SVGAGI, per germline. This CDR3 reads CASSYSRSGQPQHF. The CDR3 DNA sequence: TGTGCCAGCAGTTACTCGAGAAGCGGTCAGCCCCAGCATTTT.

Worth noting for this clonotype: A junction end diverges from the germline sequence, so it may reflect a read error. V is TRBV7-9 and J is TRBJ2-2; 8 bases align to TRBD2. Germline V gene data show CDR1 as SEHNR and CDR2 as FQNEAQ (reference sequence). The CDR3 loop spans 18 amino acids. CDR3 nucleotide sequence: TGCGCCAGCAGCCCTATGGTCCTCCGGGAGGGGACCTTTACGAAGCTGTTTTTT. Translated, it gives CASSPMVLREGTFTKLFF.